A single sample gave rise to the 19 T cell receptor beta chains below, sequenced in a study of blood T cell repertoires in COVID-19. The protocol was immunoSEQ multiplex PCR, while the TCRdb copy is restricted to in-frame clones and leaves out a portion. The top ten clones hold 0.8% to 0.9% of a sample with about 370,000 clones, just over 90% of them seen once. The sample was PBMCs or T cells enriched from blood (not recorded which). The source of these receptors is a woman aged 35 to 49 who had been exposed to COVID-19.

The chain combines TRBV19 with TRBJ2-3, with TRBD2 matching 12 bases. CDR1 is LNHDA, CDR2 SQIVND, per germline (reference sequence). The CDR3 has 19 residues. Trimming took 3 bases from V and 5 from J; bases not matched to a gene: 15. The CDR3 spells CASSIGMASGRAEVDTQYF. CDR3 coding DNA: TGTGCCAGTAGTATCGGTATGGCTAGCGGGAGGGCCGAGGTAGATACGCAGTATTTT.

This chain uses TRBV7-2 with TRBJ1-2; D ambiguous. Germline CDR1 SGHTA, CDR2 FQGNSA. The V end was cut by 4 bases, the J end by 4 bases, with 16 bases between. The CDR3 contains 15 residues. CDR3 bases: TGTGCCAGCAGCTCCTTGCAAGATAGTTCCTATGGCTACACCTTC. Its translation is CASSSLQDSSYGYTF.

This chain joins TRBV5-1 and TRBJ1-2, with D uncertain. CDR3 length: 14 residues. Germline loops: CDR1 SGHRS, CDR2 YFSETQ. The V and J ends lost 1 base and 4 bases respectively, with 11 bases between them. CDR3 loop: CASSLMWPSYGYTF. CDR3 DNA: TGCGCCAGCAGCTTGATGTGGCCTTCCTATGGCTACACCTTC.

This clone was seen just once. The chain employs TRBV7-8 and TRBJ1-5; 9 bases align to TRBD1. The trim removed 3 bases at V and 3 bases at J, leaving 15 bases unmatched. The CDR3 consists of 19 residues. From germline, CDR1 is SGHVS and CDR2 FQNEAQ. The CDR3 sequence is CASSFYRDRDPDANQPQHF. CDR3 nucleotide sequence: TGTGCCAGCAGCTTCTACCGGGACAGGGACCCTGACGCCAATCAGCCCCAGCATTTT.

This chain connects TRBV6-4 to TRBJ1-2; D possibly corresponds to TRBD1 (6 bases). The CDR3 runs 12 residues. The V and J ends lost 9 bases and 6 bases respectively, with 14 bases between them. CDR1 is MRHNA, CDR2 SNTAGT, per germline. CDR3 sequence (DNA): TGTGCCAGGGATACAGGGTATGATGGCTACACCTTC. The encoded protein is CARDTGYDGYTF.

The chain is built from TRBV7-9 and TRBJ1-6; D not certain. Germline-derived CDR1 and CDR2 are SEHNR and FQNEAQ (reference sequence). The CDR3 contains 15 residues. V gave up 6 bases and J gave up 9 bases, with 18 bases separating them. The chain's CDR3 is CASRKGSGEGSPLHF. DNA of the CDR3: TGTGCCAGCAGAAAAGGGTCAGGAGAGGGTTCACCCCTCCACTTT. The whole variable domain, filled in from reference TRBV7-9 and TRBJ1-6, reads DTGVSQNPRHKITKRGQNVTFRCDPISEHNRLYWYRQTLGQGPEFLTYFQNEAQLEKSRLLSDRFSAERPKGSFSTLEIQRTEQGDSAMYLCASRKGSGEGSPLHFGNGTRLTVT.

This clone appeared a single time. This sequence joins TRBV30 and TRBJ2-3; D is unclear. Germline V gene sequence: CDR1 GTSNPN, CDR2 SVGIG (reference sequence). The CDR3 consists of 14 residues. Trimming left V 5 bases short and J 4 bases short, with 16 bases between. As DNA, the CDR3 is TGTGCCTGGGGTCGGTCCACAGCCCCAGATACGCAGTATTTT. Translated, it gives CAWGRSTAPDTQYF.

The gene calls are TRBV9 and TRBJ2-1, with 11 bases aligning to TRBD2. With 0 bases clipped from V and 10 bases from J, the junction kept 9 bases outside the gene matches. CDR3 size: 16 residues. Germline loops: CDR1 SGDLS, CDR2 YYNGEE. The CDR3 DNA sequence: TGTGCCAGCAGCGTAGATGTACTAGCGGGAGTCCGCGAGCAGTTCTTC. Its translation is CASSVDVLAGVREQFF. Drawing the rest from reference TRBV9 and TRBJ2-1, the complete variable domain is DSGVTQTPKHLITATGQRVTLRCSPRSGDLSVYWYQQSLDQGLQFLIQYYNGEERAKGNILERFSAQQFPDLHSELNLSSLELGDSALYFCASSVDVLAGVREQFFGPGTRLTVL.

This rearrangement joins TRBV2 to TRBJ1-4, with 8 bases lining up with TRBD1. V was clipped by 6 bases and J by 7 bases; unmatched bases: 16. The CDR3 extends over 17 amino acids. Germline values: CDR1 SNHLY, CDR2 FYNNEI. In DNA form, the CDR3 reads TGTGCCAGCAGCAGCCGGCCAGGGGGCGTTAGTCCTGAAAAACTGTTTTTT. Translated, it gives CASSSRPGGVSPEKLFF.

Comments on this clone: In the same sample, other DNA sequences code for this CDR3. DNA for the CDR3: TGCGCCAGCAGCCCCGGACAGGGTGACACTGAAGCTTTCTTT. The encoded protein is CASSPGQGDTEAFF. The V gene is TRBV5-1, the J gene TRBJ1-1; 8 bases are shared with TRBD1. V lost 4 bases to trimming and J lost 3 bases; unmatched junction nucleotides: 5. CDR1 and CDR2 (germline): SGHRS, YFSETQ. The CDR3 contains 14 residues.

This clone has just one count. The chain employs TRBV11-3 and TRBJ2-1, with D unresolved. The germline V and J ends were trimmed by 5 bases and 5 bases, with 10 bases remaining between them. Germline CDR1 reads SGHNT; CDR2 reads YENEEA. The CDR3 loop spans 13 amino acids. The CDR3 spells CASSPTTNNEQFF. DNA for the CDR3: TGTGCCAGCAGCCCCACTACTAACAATGAGCAGTTCTTC.

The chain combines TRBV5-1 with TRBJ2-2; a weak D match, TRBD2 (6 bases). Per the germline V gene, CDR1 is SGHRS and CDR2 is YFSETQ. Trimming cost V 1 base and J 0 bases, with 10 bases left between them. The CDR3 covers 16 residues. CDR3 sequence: CASSLRLETNTGELFF. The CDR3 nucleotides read TGCGCCAGCAGCTTGAGACTAGAGACGAACACCGGGGAGCTGTTTTTT.

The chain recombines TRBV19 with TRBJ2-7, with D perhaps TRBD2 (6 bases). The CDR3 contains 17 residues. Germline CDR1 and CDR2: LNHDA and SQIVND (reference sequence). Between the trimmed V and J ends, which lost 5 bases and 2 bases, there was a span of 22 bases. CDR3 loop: CASSGRSGRRGPYEQYF. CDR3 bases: TGTGCCAGTAGTGGAAGGTCGGGACGGCGGGGCCCCTACGAGCAGTACTTC.

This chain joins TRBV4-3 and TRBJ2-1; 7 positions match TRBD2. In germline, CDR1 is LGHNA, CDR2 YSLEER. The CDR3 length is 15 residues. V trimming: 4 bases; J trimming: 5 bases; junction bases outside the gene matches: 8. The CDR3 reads CASSRLGLADNEQFF. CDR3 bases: TGCGCCAGCAGCCGCCTTGGGCTAGCGGACAATGAGCAGTTCTTC.

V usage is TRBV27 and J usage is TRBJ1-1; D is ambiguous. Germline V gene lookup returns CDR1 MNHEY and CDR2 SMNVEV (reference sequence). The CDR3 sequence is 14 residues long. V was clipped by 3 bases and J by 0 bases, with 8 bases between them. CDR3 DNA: TGTGCCAGCAGTTTTGGGCAGATGAACACTGAAGCTTTCTTT. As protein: CASSFGQMNTEAFF.

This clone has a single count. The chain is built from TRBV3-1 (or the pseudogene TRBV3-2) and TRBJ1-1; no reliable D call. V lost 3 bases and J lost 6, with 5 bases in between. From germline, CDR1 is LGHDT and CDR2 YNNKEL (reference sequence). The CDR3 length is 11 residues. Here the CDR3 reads CASSHRAEAFF. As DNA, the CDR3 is TGTGCCAGCAGCCATCGAGCTGAAGCTTTCTTT.

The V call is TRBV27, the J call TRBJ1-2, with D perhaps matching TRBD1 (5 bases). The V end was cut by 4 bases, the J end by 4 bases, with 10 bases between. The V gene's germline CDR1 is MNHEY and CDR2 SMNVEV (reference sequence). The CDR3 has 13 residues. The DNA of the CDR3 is TGTGCCAGCAGTTCAACAGGAATCTATGGCTACACCTTC. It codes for CASSSTGIYGYTF.

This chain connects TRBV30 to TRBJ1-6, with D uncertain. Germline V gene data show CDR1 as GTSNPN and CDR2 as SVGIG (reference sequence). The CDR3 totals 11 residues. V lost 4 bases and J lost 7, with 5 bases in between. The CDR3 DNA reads TGTGCCTGGACCCAGAATTCACCCCTCCACTTT. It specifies CAWTQNSPLHF.

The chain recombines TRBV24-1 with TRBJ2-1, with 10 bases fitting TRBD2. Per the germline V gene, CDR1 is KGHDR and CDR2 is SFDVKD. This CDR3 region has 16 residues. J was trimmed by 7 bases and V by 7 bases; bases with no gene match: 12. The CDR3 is CATRSASGSGGNEQFF. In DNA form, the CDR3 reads TGTGCCACCAGGTCGGCTAGCGGGAGTGGAGGGAATGAGCAGTTCTTC.